Given below is one TCR beta chain in context. This clonotype turned up a few times. This clone's antigen is unknown. No much larger clone exists at a distance of one base, and base qualities are not known. The library was prepared using 5' RACE. Reads for this sample came from an Illumina HiSeq 2500. A second PCR of roughly 7 to 12 cycles was run with a J-beta primer mix and a sample-barcoded 5' primer. Each TCR beta cDNA molecule received a unique molecular identifier from a template-switch 5' adaptor carrying 12 random nucleotides. Each sample yielded at least 2.5 million CDR3-containing paired-end reads. First-strand cDNA synthesis was performed from all RNA using the Mint cDNA synthesis kit, with priming by a TRBC-specific oligonucleotide. All cDNA was treated with uracil-DNA glycosylase and then went through a first 18-cycle PCR with the universal primers M1SS and BC2_uni_R. In the authors' own workflow: Normalization of each sample was performed by random selection of 1 million high-quality reads, each carrying a distinct molecular identifier. Reads with shared molecular identifiers were discarded instead of being binned into consensus sequences. MiTCR, set to a Q25 quality threshold and the strictest error-elimination algorithm, was used for CDR3 identification, clonotype clustering and error correction. Lower-bound total TCR beta diversity was estimated with a nonparametric unseen species model using Euler transformation. TCRdb applied fastp at Q25 and MiXCR to the public reads, then kept only in-frame beta chains. Records with the same CDR3 protein are collapsed into one entry carrying the most frequent genes and DNA. TCRdb, rather than the study authors, made the V and J calls. The sample includes about 780,000 distinct CDR3 sequences, with around half observed a single time. In total, the top ten clones hold about a sixth of the sample.

The germline V gene (reference sequence) sets CDR1 to PRHDT and CDR2 to FYEKMQ. Including the terminal cysteine and phenylalanine, the CDR3 comprises 14 residues. Only the CDR3 region is kept as DNA, spanning 42 bases read in frame from base 1. Relative to germline, V is 5 bases shorter and J is 5 bases shorter, with 12 bases between their ends. The sample is drawn from a study of blood T cells in healthy people across ages (dated by TCRdb to the mid-2010s). Notes on the research overall: In model experiments, template switching captured about one uniquely barcoded TCR beta cDNA molecule for every two T cells. Age-related changes in TCR beta repertoire diversity were measured in the study by deep sequencing normalized with unique cDNA molecular identifiers. The donors were divided into four age groups: young (average about 15 years), middle-aged (about 40), aged (about 60) and long-lived (about 84). To avoid experimental bias, donors of different ages were randomly spread across the sequencing lanes. Using the same blood draw, the study looked at two additional independent replicas of 1 million unique cDNA reads for two donors, one aged 18 to 29 and the other aged 80 or older.

The donors were a few dozen Caucasian individuals from Russia, aged 6 to 90 years, who were systemically healthy. Approximately 9.3 milliliters of peripheral blood were drawn from each donor into EDTA-treated Vacutainer tubes. PBMCs were isolated by Ficoll-Paque density-gradient centrifugation, with at least 6.5 million obtained per sample. Trizol reagent was used to extract total RNA from the PBMCs, yielding at least 6 micrograms per sample. For every donor, an aliquot of PBMCs went through flow cytometry to measure the percentages of naive CD45RAhigh/CD27high T cells. Study-level results and caveats: Because the CMV infection status of the donors was unknown, age-related changes in expanded clonotypes may potentially have been confounded. Compared with the aged group, more naive CD4+ T cells, fewer expanded clones and increased TCR diversity were shown by the long-lived group, suggesting age selection. Observed TCR beta diversity correlated strongly with the percentage of naive T cells measured by flow cytometry. As age increased, observed TCR beta diversity per million T cells dropped in a roughly linear way, and a significant reduction was already evident by age about 40. Estimates of total diversity based on one million sequenced T cells were considered lower bounds and underestimates. Since profiling was done on bulk unsorted PBMCs, naive and antigen-experienced compartments could not be conclusively compared.

The sequenced sample was blood. The chain employs TRBV13 and TRBJ1-4, with an unclear D gene assignment. This receptor was taken from an elderly man in good health. The DNA reads TGTGCCAGCAGCGAGAAAGGACCAAATGAAAAACTGTTTTTT. Its amino acids are CASSEKGPNEKLFF.